This T cell receptor (beta chain) was profiled in a study of CD8+ T cells in alopecia areata. Extracted RNA was reverse transcribed, and the resulting cDNA served as sequencing template. Produced via immunoSEQ multiplex PCR; TCRdb's table is partial and in-frame only. The data contain roughly 200,000 clones, 55% to 70% of them singletons. General observations from the study: During tofacitinib treatment, many expanded lesional clones remained in scalp and blood.

A note on this clone: Its cognate antigen is unknown.

Noted treatment: oral pan-JAK inhibitor, 5-10 mg twice daily. Researchers picked out CD4+ and CD8+ T cells from PBMCs by sorting. The CDR3 sequence is 15 residues long. The ends lost 0 bases at V and 2 bases at J; junction bases unmatched: 4. Germline CDR1 reads SGDLS; CDR2 reads YYNGEE. This chain uses TRBV9 with TRBJ2-7; 8 positions match TRBD2. The sequence derives from a human donor with alopecia areata. This specimen consisted of CD4+ T cells sorted from blood, obtained at week 4, from a patient treated with tofacitinib. CDR3 sequence reads: CASSVASGGPYEQYF. The CDR3 DNA is TGTGCCAGCAGCGTAGCTTCGGGGGGGCCCTACGAGCAGTACTTC.